This T cell receptor beta chain was observed in a study of T cell responses to AZD1222 COVID-19 vaccine. Overall study context: Second doses were pooled across both intervals (about 4 or about 12 weeks).

Worth noting for this clone: Antigen specificity is unknown.

The CDR3 length is 14 residues. CDR1 and CDR2 from the germline V gene are MNHEY and SVGEGT. The junction had 1 base not matched to a gene; V was cut back by 3 bases and J by 4 bases. Study outcomes and limitations: The repertoires were collected only after the peak T cell response. Nearly half of spike-specific TCRs reportedly go after variant regions that carry no mutations. White British donors predominated, females outnumbered males, and clonal diversity was possibly underestimated.

The table came from immunoSEQ multiplex PCR; TCRdb's copy has only in-frame clones and leaves some out. This sample carries 60,000 to 75,000 clones, 65% to 90% of them seen once, and the ten largest clones take 15% to 20%. The specimen was peripheral blood, collected on day 0 of AZD1222 vaccination. The source is an adult in good health. V usage is TRBV6-2 or TRBV6-3 and J usage is TRBJ2-1; 9 bases are shared with TRBD2. The CDR3 DNA sequence: TGTGCCAGCAGTTATAGCGGGGGTTACAATGAGCAGTTCTTC. This codes for CASSYSGGYNEQFF.